These 13 T cell receptor beta chains were sequenced from one sample in a study of vaccination and CD4 T cells after COVID-19. Described treatment: approximately 9-day PBMC culture with coronavirus spike peptide pools or control peptides (ViraFEST assay). The unexposed donor gave CD4+ T cells before the COVID-19 pandemic (2011-2018). No antigen has been identified for these receptors. Sequenced with the Oncomine TCR Beta short-read assay was DNA taken from cultured CD4+ T cells. The genomic DNA was obtained from cultured CD4+ T cells by extraction with the QIAamp micro DNA kit. TCRdb fed the PCR reads into MiXCR, producing one record per CDR3 protein. Of thousands of distinct CDR3 sequences listed, 30% to 35% are singletons. The sequenced sample consisted of CD4+ T cells from blood, cultured in vitro. These receptors all stem from a human donor in good health.

The chain recombines TRBV4-1 with TRBJ1-2; the D gene is possibly TRBD1 (5 bases). Germline values: CDR1 MGHRA, CDR2 YSYEKL. V was pared by 3 bases and J by 8 bases, with 16 bases between. This CDR3 spans 14 amino acids. This CDR3 reads CASSQARQRSGYTF. CDR3 bases: TGCGCCAGCAGCCAGGCTAGACAGCGCTCCGGCTACACCTTC.

V is TRBV19 and J is TRBJ1-2; D not certain. The V end lost 4 bases, the J end lost 6 bases, and 15 bases lay between the germline ends. This CDR3 region has 14 residues. Per the germline V gene, CDR1 is LNHDA and CDR2 is SQIVND (reference sequence). The CDR3 region has the DNA TGTGCCAGTAGTAGCGTAGGGATATCCCATGGCTACACCTTC. Protein sequence: CASSSVGISHGYTF.

V is TRBV5-1 and J is TRBJ2-5; 8 bases fit TRBD2. This CDR3 is 14 amino acids long. Germline V gene data show CDR1 as SGHRS and CDR2 as YFSETQ. Trimming cost V 1 base and J 3 bases; bases outside gene matches: 2. DNA of the CDR3: TGCGCCAGCAGCTTGTTCGGGAGGGAAGAGACCCAGTACTTC. Protein sequence: CASSLFGREETQYF.

The chain is built from TRBV6-2 or TRBV6-3 and TRBJ2-7; no firm D call. V was clipped by 8 bases and J by 3 bases, with 17 bases between them. The CDR3 spans 14 residues. The germline V gene has CDR1 MNHEY and CDR2 SVGEGT. CDR3 region: CASLRVDGDYEQYF. DNA of the CDR3: TGTGCCAGCCTTAGGGTAGACGGAGACTACGAGCAGTACTTC.

CDR3 nucleotides: TGTGCCAGCAGCCCGGACGGGTACAATGAGCAGTTCTTC. This encodes CASSPDGYNEQFF. This chain links TRBV7-3 with TRBJ2-1; D is uncertain. The CDR3 spans 13 residues. In germline, CDR1 is SGHTA, CDR2 FQGTGA. V was clipped by 5 bases and J by 4 bases, with 9 bases between them. Combining the CDR3 with reference TRBV7-3 and TRBJ2-1 gives the whole variable domain GAGVSQTPSNKVTEKGKYVELRCDPISGHTALYWYRQSLGQGPEFLIYFQGTGAADDSGLPNDRFFAVRPEGSVSTLKIQRTERGDSAVYLCASSPDGYNEQFFGPGTRLTVL.

This chain connects TRBV27 to TRBJ2-3; 8 positions match TRBD2. The CDR3 is made up of 15 amino acids. Germline V gives CDR1 MNHEY, CDR2 SMNVEV (reference sequence). V was clipped by 6 bases and J by 3 bases; unmatched bases: 8. The CDR3 nucleotides are TGTGCCAGCAGCCAAAGCGGGAGTTGGACAGATACGCAGTATTTT. It specifies CASSQSGSWTDTQYF.

The V call is TRBV28, the J call TRBJ2-1, with D tentatively TRBD2 (6 bases). The CDR3 contains 17 residues. Trimming pared 2 bases from V and 5 bases from J, leaving 19 bases between. Per the germline V gene, CDR1 is MDHEN and CDR2 is SYDVKM. DNA of the CDR3: TGTGCCAGCAGTTTACTGAATGGAGAGCGGGCTGACAATGAGCAGTTCTTC. Translating gives CASSLLNGERADNEQFF. The whole variable domain, remainder taken from reference TRBV28 and TRBJ2-1, is DVKVTQSSRYLVKRTGEKVFLECVQDMDHENMFWYRQDPGLGLRLIYFSYDVKMKEKGDIPEGYSVSREKKERFSLILESASTNQTSMYLCASSLLNGERADNEQFFGPGTRLTVL.

The chain is built from TRBV28 and TRBJ1-6; 7 nucleotides line up with TRBD1. The germline V gene encodes CDR1 MDHEN and CDR2 SYDVKM. V gave up 7 bases and J gave up 4 bases; unmatched junction bases: 4. The CDR3 has 14 amino acids. The CDR3 DNA reads as TGTGCCAGCACCAACAGGGGTTATAATTCACCCCTCCACTTT. Its protein product is CASTNRGYNSPLHF.

This clonotype was counted only a few times. The chain employs TRBV6-4 and TRBJ2-5; 12 bases are a match to TRBD2. CDR3 length equals 15 residues. Per germline, CDR1 MRHNA and CDR2 SNTAGT. Unmatched junction bases numbered 3, after V lost 5 bases and J lost 2 bases. The CDR3 DNA follows: TGTGCCAGCAGTCGACTAGCGGGAGAGCAAGAGACCCAGTACTTC. Its protein product is CASSRLAGEQETQYF.

This clonotype has just a few counts. This sequence joins TRBV20-1 and TRBJ2-1; D not resolved. The CDR3 covers 15 residues. Germline CDR1 is DFQATT and CDR2 is SNEGSKA (reference sequence). Trimming shortened V by 6 bases and J by 0 bases, and 15 bases separated the two germline ends. The DNA of the CDR3 is TGCAGTGCGGGTAGCACAAGGAGCTCCTACAATGAGCAGTTCTTC. Translation gives CSAGSTRSSYNEQFF.

This chain uses TRBV30 with TRBJ2-7; no clear D gene. This CDR3 spans 10 amino acids. Trimming took off 5 bases at V and 3 bases at J, with 5 bases between the two ends. Per the germline V gene, CDR1 is GTSNPN and CDR2 is SVGIG (reference sequence). The CDR3 DNA reads as TGTGCCTGGGGGAACTACGAGCAGTACTTC. Protein sequence: CAWGNYEQYF.

This clonotype was counted between two and nine times. This chain joins TRBV12-3 or TRBV12-4 and TRBJ1-2; D unresolved. The ends were cut back, 1 base at V and 1 base at J, with 7 bases in the middle. CDR3 length equals 14 residues. CDR3 coding DNA: TGTGCCAGCAGTTTAGGGGCCCTTAACTATGGCTACACCTTC. Protein product: CASSLGALNYGYTF.

The chain joins TRBV20-1 to TRBJ1-5, with D possibly matching TRBD1 (6 bases). The germline V and J ends were trimmed by 5 bases and 9 bases, with 14 bases remaining between them. The V gene's germline CDR1 is DFQATT and CDR2 SNEGSKA (reference sequence). The CDR3 is 12 amino acids. In DNA form, the CDR3 reads TGCAGTGCTCAAGGGGGGGCGGGGCCCCAGCATTTT. It specifies CSAQGGAGPQHF.